The TCR beta chain described here comes from a study of response to subunit inactivated influenza vaccine. Per germline, CDR1 KGHSH and CDR2 LQKENI. The CDR3 sequence is 17 residues long. With 3 bases clipped from V and 9 bases from J, the junction kept 12 bases outside the gene matches. TCRdb reprocessed the RT-PCR reads with MiXCR, giving one entry per CDR3 protein. Among around 580,000 distinct CDR3 sequences listed, approximately 15% were seen once. The specimen comprised PBMCs from blood, sampled 12 days after vaccination. The TCR was taken from a man aged 45-65 years who received an inactivated influenza vaccine. This sequence joins TRBV18 and TRBJ2-1; 12 bases fit TRBD2. The chain's CDR3 is CASSPEQLAGGTGEQFF. DNA of the CDR3: TGTGCCAGCTCACCTGAGCAACTAGCGGGAGGCACGGGTGAGCAGTTCTTC.